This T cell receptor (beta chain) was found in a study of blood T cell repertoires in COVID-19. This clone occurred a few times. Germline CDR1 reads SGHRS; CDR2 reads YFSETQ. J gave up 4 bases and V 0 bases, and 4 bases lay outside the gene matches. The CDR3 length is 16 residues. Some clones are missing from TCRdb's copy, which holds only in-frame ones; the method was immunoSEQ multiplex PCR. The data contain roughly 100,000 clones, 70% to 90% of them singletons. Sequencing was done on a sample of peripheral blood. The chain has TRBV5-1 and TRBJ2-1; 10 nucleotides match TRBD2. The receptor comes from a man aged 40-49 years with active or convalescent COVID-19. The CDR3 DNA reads TGCGCCAGCAGCTTGGGGGCTAGCGGGGGTTACAATGAGCAGTTCTTC. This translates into CASSLGASGGYNEQFF. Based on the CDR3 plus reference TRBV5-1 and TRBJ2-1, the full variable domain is KAGVTQTPRYLIKTRGQQVTLSCSPISGHRSVSWYQQTPGQGLQFLFEYFSETQRNKGNFPGRFSGRQFSNSRSEMNVSTLELGDSALYLCASSLGASGGYNEQFFGPGTRLTVL.